Below, 29 T cell receptor beta chains from the same sample are listed, as sequenced in a study of shared T cell receptors in the human thymus. Measured with immunoSEQ multiplex PCR; TCRdb has only the in-frame clones, and not every one. This sample has hundreds of thousands of clones, with around 87% found just once. A further study also used this sample, focusing on human thymus T cells.

Sequenced material: thymocytes. The receptors were sampled from a boy in the first two years of life with a congenital heart defect.

V usage is TRBV30 and J usage is TRBJ2-1; D possibly corresponds to TRBD2 (7 bases). The CDR3 is made up of 16 amino acids. Germline CDR1 is GTSNPN and CDR2 is SVGIG (reference sequence). The V end lost 0 bases, the J end lost 2 bases, and 14 bases lay between the germline ends. The CDR3 here is CAWSVKGRGTYNEQFF. The CDR3 DNA follows: TGTGCCTGGAGTGTAAAGGGGAGGGGGACCTACAATGAGCAGTTCTTC.

V gene TRBV5-6 combines with J gene TRBJ2-7; 7 bases align to TRBD2. V shed 4 bases, J shed 0 bases, and the junction held 10 bases outside the gene matches. Per the germline V gene, CDR1 is SGHDT and CDR2 is YYEEEE. The CDR3 spans 16 residues. CDR3 amino acids: CASSQPSGNSSYEQYF. The CDR3 coding sequence is TGTGCCAGCAGCCAGCCTAGCGGAAATAGCTCCTACGAGCAGTACTTC.

On this clone itself: A read error may produce the germline difference seen at one junction end. This specimen includes other DNA sequences encoding the same CDR3. The chain uses TRBV14 and TRBJ2-7, with unresolved D. Germline V gene sequence: CDR1 SGHDN, CDR2 FVKESK. The CDR3 spans 13 residues. The CDR3: CASSQERSYEQYF. The CDR3 nucleotides are TGTGCCAGCAGTCAAGAGAGAAGCTACGAGCAGTACTTC.

A few counts support this clone. The chain is built from TRBV25-1 and TRBJ1-1; 7 bases agree with TRBD1. V lost 6 bases to trimming and J lost 8 bases; unmatched junction nucleotides: 3. Germline lookup yields CDR1 MGHDK and CDR2 SYGVNS. The CDR3 runs 11 residues. CDR3 bases: TGTGCCAGCAGCGACAGGGAAGAAGCTTTCTTT. It yields the protein CASSDREEAFF.

The table lists this clone with a few counts. This chain uses TRBV4-2 with TRBJ2-1; 11 bases align to TRBD2. Germline assignment: CDR1 LGHNA and CDR2 YNFKEQ. CDR3 size: 20 residues. V lost 5 bases to trimming and J lost 0 bases; unmatched junction nucleotides: 15. The CDR3 nucleotides read TGTGCCAGCAGCGGTCTGCTTAAACTAGCGGGAGACAGCTCCTACAATGAGCAGTTCTTC. Translation gives CASSGLLKLAGDSSYNEQFF.

This chain uses TRBV7-2 with TRBJ2-5, with D possibly matching TRBD2 (6 bases). V dropped 5 bases and J dropped 1 base, with 8 bases sitting between them. The V gene's germline CDR1 is SGHTA and CDR2 FQGNSA. The CDR3 contains 13 residues. In DNA, the CDR3 is TGTGCCAGCAGCCGACTAGTCCAAGAGACCCAGTACTTC. It specifies CASSRLVQETQYF.

The rearrangement links TRBV7-2 to TRBJ2-5; 11 positions match TRBD1. Germline trimming cut 1 base from V and 2 bases from J; bases unmatched to any gene: 3. CDR3 size: 16 residues. Looked up from germline, CDR1 is SGHTA and CDR2 is FQGNSA. The CDR3 DNA reads TGTGCCAGCAGCTTAGGAGGGACAGGGGGACAAGAGACCCAGTACTTC. It yields the protein CASSLGGTGGQETQYF. The complete variable domain, with remaining parts taken from reference TRBV7-2 and TRBJ2-5, reads GAGVSQSPSNKVTEKGKDVELRCDPISGHTALYWYRQSLGQGLEFLIYFQGNSAPDKSGLPSDRFSAERTGGSVSTLTIQRTQQEDSAVYLCASSLGGTGGQETQYFGPGTRLLVL.

The sample holds one count of this clone. The CDR3 protein is CSVAGGRDNEQFF. CDR3 DNA: TGCAGCGTTGCGGGGGGAAGGGACAATGAGCAGTTCTTC. The chain employs TRBV29-1 and TRBJ2-1, with 7 bases identical to TRBD2. CDR1 and CDR2 (germline): SQVTM, ANQGSEA. Losses at the gene ends were 4 bases for V and 5 bases for J; bases not matched to a gene: 5. The CDR3 runs 13 residues.

The V call is TRBV30, the J call TRBJ2-7; TRBD1 aligns across 10 bases. Germline values: CDR1 GTSNPN, CDR2 SVGIG (reference sequence). The CDR3 consists of 16 residues. V shed 2 bases, J shed 7 bases, and the junction held 14 bases outside the gene matches. In DNA, the CDR3 is TGTGCCTGGAGTAACCCGCCACCCGACAGGGGGCGTGAGCAGTACTTC. Its protein is CAWSNPPPDRGREQYF. Full variable domain (remainder filled in from reference TRBV30 and TRBJ2-7): SQTIHQWPATLVQPVGSPLSLECTVEGTSNPNLYWYRQAAGRGLQLLFYSVGIGQISSEVPQNLSASRPQDRQFILSSKKLLLSDSGFYLCAWSNPPPDRGREQYFGPGTRLTVT.

The CDR3 coding sequence is TGTGCCAGCCTCCCGGGGGCAGGGGGCTACGAGCAGTACTTC. Translating it yields CASLPGAGGYEQYF. The V call is TRBV6-6, the J call TRBJ2-7; D might be TRBD1 (7 bases). CDR3 length equals 14 residues. In germline, CDR1 is MNHNY, CDR2 SVGAGI (reference sequence). Trimming pared 8 bases from V and 3 bases from J, leaving 17 bases between.

The rearrangement joins TRBV5-4 to TRBJ1-2, with 11 positions matching TRBD1. Germline CDR1 SGHNT, CDR2 YYREEE (reference sequence). V trimming: 5 bases; J trimming: 8 bases; junction bases outside the gene matches: 14. The CDR3 is 16 residues long. This CDR3 is CASREKLDRGRKGYTF. In nucleotides, the CDR3 is TGTGCCAGCAGGGAGAAGCTGGACAGGGGGCGCAAGGGCTACACCTTC.

The DNA of the CDR3 is TGTGCCAGCAGCTACGACAGGGGCCCCTTTCGATCCTACGAGCAGTACTTC. As protein: CASSYDRGPFRSYEQYF. The chain has TRBV7-9 and TRBJ2-7, with 8 bases identical to TRBD1. Germline-derived CDR1 and CDR2 are SEHNR and FQNEAQ (reference sequence). V was clipped by 4 bases and J by 1 base; unmatched bases: 12. The CDR3 covers 17 residues.

The V call is TRBV4-2, the J call TRBJ2-5; 9 bases are shared with TRBD2. CDR1 and CDR2 (germline): LGHNA, YNFKEQ. Trimming removed 5 bases from V and 5 bases from J; junction bases left unmatched: 12. CDR3 length: 16 amino acids. CDR3 sequence (DNA): TGTGCCAGCAGCAGCCTAGGCGGGAGGGCCGGGGAGACCCAGTACTTC. Protein: CASSSLGGRAGETQYF.

This clone was seen only once. CDR3 region: CASSSPGGGSNQPQHF. The CDR3 bases are TGTGCCAGCAGCTCACCCGGCGGTGGTAGCAATCAGCCCCAGCATTTT. The V call is TRBV7-8, the J call TRBJ1-5; no firm D call. Germline CDR1 and CDR2: SGHVS and FQNEAQ. The V end was cut by 4 bases, the J end by 0 bases, with 13 bases between. This CDR3 contains 16 residues. Full variable domain (remainder filled in from reference TRBV7-8 and TRBJ1-5): GAGVSQSPRYKVAKRGQDVALRCDPISGHVSLFWYQQALGQGPEFLTYFQNEAQLDKSGLPSDRFFAERPEGSVSTLKIQRTQQEDSAVYLCASSSPGGGSNQPQHFGDGTRLSIL.

The genes are TRBV21-1 and TRBJ1-1; the table gives TRBD1 as D, unverified against the DNA. TRBV21-1 is assigned pseudogene status. The CDR3 sequence is 18 residues long. The CDR3 reads CASSSPDRPIPWDTEAFF. The CDR3 nucleotides read TGTGCCAGCAGCTCCCCGGACAGGCCCATCCCATGGGACACTGAAGCTTTCTTT.

V is TRBV5-1 and J is TRBJ2-7, with D perhaps TRBD1 (6 bases). The CDR3 extends over 19 amino acids. With 3 bases removed from V and 3 bases from J, the gap between germline ends came to 28 bases. Germline CDR1 SGHRS, CDR2 YFSETQ. The CDR3 DNA follows: TGCGCCAGCAGCTCCCCTGCGGAACCTCAACAGGGAGAGGGCTACGAGCAGTACTTC. This codes for CASSSPAEPQQGEGYEQYF.

Only a few counts were recorded for this clone. The chain recombines TRBV6-1 with TRBJ1-1; possible D gene TRBD1, 5 bases. The CDR3 runs 17 residues. The germline V and J ends were trimmed by 2 bases and 3 bases, with 19 bases remaining between them. Per the germline V gene, CDR1 is MNHNS and CDR2 is SASEGT. The CDR3 protein is CASSESGKGLGDTEAFF. The DNA of the CDR3 is TGTGCCAGCAGTGAAAGCGGGAAGGGATTGGGGGACACTGAAGCTTTCTTT.

This chain links TRBV21-1 with TRBJ2-1; TRBD2 is taken as the D call from the table, unchecked against the DNA. TRBV21-1 is given as a pseudogene. This CDR3 comprises 19 residues. DNA of the CDR3: TGTGCCAGCAGCAAAGGTTTGTCAGATCGAGCGGGAGCAGGGGATGAGCAGTTCTTC. It encodes CASSKGLSDRAGAGDEQFF.

CDR3 nucleotides: TGTGCCAGCAGCCAAGAAGAGGGAAGCAATCAGCCCCAGCATTTT. Its protein product is CASSQEEGSNQPQHF. The V gene is TRBV7-8, the J gene TRBJ1-5; D is unresolved. Germline V lookup: CDR1 SGHVS, CDR2 FQNEAQ. The CDR3 spans 15 residues. Trimming left V 5 bases short and J 1 base short, with 12 bases between.

The CDR3 loop reads CASSLGPGQGRYEQYF. CDR3 DNA sequence: TGTGCCAGCAGCCTAGGACCCGGACAGGGGAGGTACGAGCAGTACTTC. This chain uses TRBV27 with TRBJ2-7, with TRBD1 identical over 9 bases. Germline loops: CDR1 MNHEY, CDR2 SMNVEV (reference sequence). The J segment lost 4 bases and the V segment lost 6 bases, leaving 13 bases of the junction unmatched. This CDR3 is built from 16 residues.

This chain connects TRBV27 to TRBJ2-7, with 8 bases lining up with TRBD2. Germline CDR1 MNHEY, CDR2 SMNVEV (reference sequence). J was trimmed by 1 base and V by 6 bases; bases with no gene match: 5. This CDR3 contains 14 residues. CDR3 nucleotide sequence: TGTGCCAGCAGAATAGCGGGGTTATCCTACGAGCAGTACTTC. This translates into CASRIAGLSYEQYF.

V and J are TRBV4-3 and TRBJ2-1, with a possible D match to TRBD2 (5 bases). CDR1 LGHNA and CDR2 YSLEER come from the germline V gene. V was clipped by 0 bases and J by 4 bases, with 10 bases between them. This CDR3 has 15 amino acids. The CDR3, as DNA: TGCGCCAGCAGCCAAGAATCGGGGAAGTACAATGAGCAGTTCTTC. This gives the protein CASSQESGKYNEQFF.

The V and J genes are TRBV5-1 and TRBJ2-1; 7 bases fit TRBD2. The CDR3 sequence is 19 residues long. Germline V CDR1 and CDR2: SGHRS, YFSETQ. Trimming removed 0 bases from V and 3 bases from J; junction bases left unmatched: 15. In DNA, the CDR3 is TGCGCCAGCAGCTTGGGAGCCCACAGGACTAGACAAGACTACAATGAGCAGTTCTTC. Protein: CASSLGAHRTRQDYNEQFF.

V gene TRBV11-3 combines with J gene TRBJ2-5, with 10 positions matching TRBD2. Germline CDR1 reads SGHNT; CDR2 reads YENEEA. The V and J ends lost 1 base and 2 bases, in that order; junction bases with no gene match: 10. This CDR3 has 18 amino acids. The CDR3 nucleotides are TGTGCCAGCAGCTTAGGAGGGCTAGCGGGAGAGAGACAAGAGACCCAGTACTTC. It yields the protein CASSLGGLAGERQETQYF.

The chain couples TRBV7-2 to TRBJ2-6; TRBD2 might be the D (6 bases). Germline V gene lookup returns CDR1 SGHTA and CDR2 FQGNSA. This CDR3 is 14 amino acids long. V shed 8 bases and J shed 1 base, with 9 bases lying between them. In nucleotides, the CDR3 is TGTGCCAGCCATGGGGGGTCTGGGGCCAACGTCCTGACTTTC. Translation: CASHGGSGANVLTF. Looking up the rest from reference TRBV7-2 and TRBJ2-6 gives the full variable domain: GAGVSQSPSNKVTEKGKDVELRCDPISGHTALYWYRQSLGQGLEFLIYFQGNSAPDKSGLPSDRFSAERTGGSVSTLTIQRTQQEDSAVYLCASHGGSGANVLTFGAGSRLTVL.

The V and J genes are TRBV6-5 and TRBJ2-3; TRBD1 aligns across 9 bases. The germline V gene encodes CDR1 MNHEY and CDR2 SVGAGI. The V gene end was trimmed by 6 bases and the J gene end by 8 bases; junction bases not matched to a gene: 6. This CDR3 is built from 13 residues. In DNA, the CDR3 is TGTGCCAGCAGGACAGGGGGACGAGGTACGCAGTATTTT. This translates into CASRTGGRGTQYF.

The rearrangement links TRBV11-2 to TRBJ2-5, with a tentative D call TRBD1 (6 bases). Germline CDR1 and CDR2: SGHAT and FQNNGV. The CDR3 totals 15 residues. V shed 5 bases and J shed 0 bases, with 13 bases lying between them. The CDR3 nucleotides read TGTGCCAGCAGCCAACGGACAGAGTACCAAGAGACCCAGTACTTC. It yields the protein CASSQRTEYQETQYF.

The count of this clone is one. A read error may produce the germline difference seen at one junction end. The chain links TRBV7-9 to TRBJ1-4; D gene ambiguous. Germline CDR1 SEHNR, CDR2 FQNEAQ (reference sequence). This CDR3 has 12 amino acids. This CDR3 is CASSAFLDEVVF. DNA of the CDR3: TGTGCCAGCAGCGCATTCCTTGACGAGGTCGTTTTT.

The V and J genes are TRBV27 and TRBJ1-5, with 9 bases identical to TRBD1. Germline lookup yields CDR1 MNHEY and CDR2 SMNVEV (reference sequence). V lost 4 bases and J lost 4; bases outside the gene matches: 2. This CDR3 spans 14 amino acids. CDR3 nucleotide sequence: TGTGCCAGCAGTTCCGGGACAGGGAATCAGCCCCAGCATTTT. Its translation: CASSSGTGNQPQHF.